The entry below describes one TCR beta chain. The antigen is unknown. The assay was immunoSEQ multiplex PCR, and TCRdb's table has in-frame clones only and misses some. This table holds roughly 20,000 clones, around four fifths found once. Germline-derived CDR1 and CDR2 are LGHNT and FRNRAP. This CDR3 is built from 16 residues. Trimming took 0 bases from V and 5 from J; bases not matched to a gene: 7. These data are taken from a study of OX40 agonist ivuxolimab in advanced cancers. Study overall: Among those enrolled, mean age was roughly 62 years (range about 20 to 79) and 75% to 85% were male. Allowance was made for prior anti-PD-1, anti-PD-L1 or anti-CTLA-4 therapy, and roughly 40% had some.

General study points: CD8+ T cells were the subset that, on average, had more expanded clones than CD4+.

This specimen consisted of CD4+ or CD8+ T cells sorted from blood, obtained in a trial of the OX40 agonist ivuxolimab. The TCR sequence derives from an adult with an advanced solid tumor such as melanoma, head and neck, liver or kidney cancer. The chain recombines TRBV12-5 with TRBJ2-1; 7 bases align to TRBD2. The CDR3 protein is CASGLVISGKNNEQFF. The CDR3 nucleotides are TGTGCTAGTGGTTTGGTAATAAGCGGGAAGAACAATGAGCAGTTCTTC.